This TCR beta chain was captured by sequencing in a study of OX40 agonist ivuxolimab in advanced cancers. The overall study: Checkpoint inhibitors had been given previously to 35% to 50% of patients. Study results and limitations: What antigens the expanded peripheral T cells recognized was never established. CD4+ and CD8+ T cells in blood underwent clonal expansion by week 6 at 0.1 to 3.0 mg/kg.

Sequenced by immunoSEQ multiplex PCR; TCRdb stores in-frame clones only, minus some. The sample lists some 63,000 clones, over 75% seen once, with 13% to 15% in the top ten. With regard to this clone: The antigen remains unidentified.

Germline loops: CDR1 SGHRS, CDR2 YFSETQ. The length of the CDR3 is 14 residues. V lost 1 base to trimming and J lost 2 bases, with 10 bases between them. Source: CD4+ or CD8+ T cells sorted from blood, taken in a trial of the OX40 agonist ivuxolimab. The chain is built from TRBV5-1 and TRBJ2-7; tentative D call: TRBD2 (5 bases). The sequence derives from an adult with an advanced solid tumor such as melanoma, head and neck, liver or kidney cancer. Here the CDR3 reads CASSLRGSAYEQYF. The CDR3 coding sequence is TGCGCCAGCAGCTTGCGGGGATCGGCCTACGAGCAGTACTTC.